Included here is one TCR beta chain sequence, with context. This receptor's antigen is unknown. Per-base quality was not reported, and no clone a single base away is much larger than it. In Seattle, one collaborating source enrolled patients while the infection was active and tracked those patients longitudinally over the course of disease. The collaborating institutions used their own protocols to collect whole blood in K2EDTA tubes. For TCRbeta analysis, collaborators shipped samples in one of three forms: frozen whole blood, isolated PBMCs, or DNA extracted from either of those sample types. From V the trimming removes 7 bases and from J it removes 0 bases, while the gene matches leave 0 bases of the junction unaccounted for. From the cysteine through the phenylalanine, the CDR3 covers 13 amino acids. The CDR3 DNA has 39 bases and is translated from base 1. Via the germline V gene, CDR1 is SNHLY and CDR2 FYNNEI.

This specimen belongs to a study of blood T cell repertoires in COVID-19 (dated by TCRdb to the early 2020s). Regarding the complete study: The collaborator samples originated in the United States, Italy and Spain and spanned the acute and convalescent phases of COVID-19. The prospective study material was composed of cDNA or gDNA derived from T cells, B-cell-depleted T cells, or PBMCs. Sample metadata almost always included a de-identified subject ID, COVID-19 status, age in years and sex. Samples were obtained from the ongoing ImmuneRACE study (first 160 participants) and from 950 to 1,500 subjects provided by 6 global collaborators. Subjects who had been exposed to COVID-19, were actively infected with it, or had recovered from it provided the deeply sampled blood TCRbeta repertoires that made up the dataset. Where available, HLA class I and class II types were obtained from metadata supplied by the sample provider rather than from assay-based typing. A freely available public database, intended as a resource for researchers studying the immune response to SARS-CoV-2, is where the repertoires were released. What the study reported, not specific to this receptor: Clinical and demographic metadata were provided uncurated, with the amount varying by source and participant.

TCRbeta CDR3 regions were amplified from genomic DNA by means of the immunoSEQ Assay, a bias-controlled multiplex PCR. The original pipeline was this. The number of nucleated cells in each sample was estimated from the amplification of reference gene primers within the assay. Sequence reads were collapsed and filtered to measure the absolute abundance of every unique TCRbeta CDR3 rearrangement. Productive Simpson clonality was computed per sample as the square root of Simpson's diversity index over productive rearrangements. In its TCRdb copy, this immuneACCESS table keeps in-frame sequences only and misses some clones. Where compared with another copy, unresolved V genes explain less than half of these, and the others have no known cause. D and trimming come from the DNA, and the V and J calls and clone size come from that table. This sample lists about 26,000 clones; approximately 83% were detected once. The ten biggest clones cover under 35% of the sample.

The TCR originated in a woman of 80 years or more with COVID-19, enrolled during active disease. This sequence uses TRBV2 and TRBJ2-3; 8 nucleotides in the junction match TRBD2. Material: peripheral blood. CDR3 sequence: CASIAGSTDTQYF. At the DNA level, the sequence is TGTGCCAGCATAGCGGGGAGCACAGATACGCAGTATTTT.